One sample yielded the 29 T cell receptor beta chains listed below, sequenced in a study of blood T cell repertoires in COVID-19. TCRdb's copy holds only in-frame clones and misses some; the assay was immunoSEQ multiplex PCR. This table has 120,000 to 150,000 clones, about 91% appearing once. Sequencing was carried out using peripheral blood. Receptor source: a woman in her forties or fifties with acute or convalescent COVID-19.

This CDR3 is CASMLWGADGEAFF. Written as DNA, the CDR3 is TGTGCCAGTATGTTATGGGGAGCCGACGGTGAAGCTTTCTTT. V is TRBV19 and J is TRBJ1-1, with no clear D. V dropped 7 bases and J dropped 7 bases, with 19 bases sitting between them. Germline V lookup: CDR1 LNHDA, CDR2 SQIVND (reference sequence). This CDR3 comprises 14 residues. Variable domain in full (rest from reference TRBV19 and TRBJ1-1): DGGITQSPKYLFRKEGQNVTLSCEQNLNHDAMYWYRQDPGQGLRLIYYSQIVNDFQKGDIAEGYSVSREKKESFPLTVTSAQKNPTAFYLCASMLWGADGEAFFGQGTRLTVV.

Only one count was recorded for this clone. This sequence joins TRBV4-2 and TRBJ2-7; TRBD1 aligns across 10 bases. V dropped 0 bases and J dropped 7; count of bases not matched to a gene: 15. The germline CDR1 and CDR2 sequences are LGHNA and YNFKEQ. The CDR3 spans 18 residues. The CDR3 DNA reads TGTGCCAGCAGCCAAGACCGATTTTTGGGGACAGGGGATCCGGAGCAGTACTTC. As protein: CASSQDRFLGTGDPEQYF.

The chain recombines TRBV18 with TRBJ2-7, with TRBD2 matching 13 bases. The CDR3 sequence is 19 residues long. Losses at the gene ends were 3 bases for V and 5 bases for J; bases not matched to a gene: 16. Germline CDR1 is KGHSH and CDR2 is LQKENI. CDR3: CASSPPETSGGFRWNEQYF. Here the CDR3 DNA reads TGTGCCAGCTCACCCCCCGAGACTAGCGGGGGGTTCCGGTGGAACGAGCAGTACTTC.

This clone turned up a few times. The V gene is TRBV27, the J gene TRBJ1-2; 7 bases agree with TRBD1. After removal of 4 bases from V and 2 bases from J, the junction contained 4 bases not matched to a gene. The CDR3 has 14 residues. Germline lookup yields CDR1 MNHEY and CDR2 SMNVEV (reference sequence). The CDR3 coding sequence is TGTGCCAGCAGTTCGGGACAGCTCAACTATGGCTACACCTTC. This translates into CASSSGQLNYGYTF.

This chain joins TRBV2 and TRBJ2-3, with TRBD1 identical over 8 bases. CDR1 SNHLY and CDR2 FYNNEI come from the germline V gene. J gave up 4 bases and V 5 bases, and 8 bases lay outside the gene matches. The CDR3 is made up of 15 amino acids. For the CDR3, the DNA is TGTGCCAGCAGTCCAGACAGGGGCCTCTCAGATACGCAGTATTTT. It encodes CASSPDRGLSDTQYF.

This chain connects TRBV9 to TRBJ2-2; 7 bases fit TRBD1. The CDR3 is made up of 15 amino acids. From germline, CDR1 is SGDLS and CDR2 YYNGEE. J was trimmed by 5 bases and V by 3 bases; bases with no gene match: 7. The CDR3: CASSEGQFSTGELFF. In DNA, the CDR3 is TGTGCCAGCAGCGAGGGACAGTTCAGTACCGGGGAGCTGTTTTTT.

The chain has TRBV11-2 and TRBJ2-1; D is perhaps TRBD1 (6 bases). The germline gives CDR1 SGHAT, CDR2 FQNNGV. The CDR3 spans 15 residues. Trimming took off 5 bases at V and 2 bases at J, with 13 bases between the two ends. CDR3 sequence (DNA): TGTGCCAGCAGCCGGCGACAGGATCCCTACAATGAGCAGTTCTTC. Translating gives CASSRRQDPYNEQFF. Together with reference TRBV11-2 and TRBJ2-1, the CDR3 gives the full variable domain: EAGVAQSPRYKIIEKRQSVAFWCNPISGHATLYWYQQILGQGPKLLIQFQNNGVVDDSQLPKDRFSAERLKGVDSTLKIQPAKLEDSAVYLCASSRRQDPYNEQFFGPGTRLTVL.

V usage is TRBV28 and J usage is TRBJ1-2; 10 nucleotides match TRBD1. The CDR3 has 15 residues. CDR1 is MDHEN, CDR2 SYDVKM, per germline. The trim removed 8 bases at V and 6 bases at J, leaving 12 bases unmatched. DNA for the CDR3: TGTGCCAGCGCAAGGTCCGGGACAGGGGTTCATGGCTACACCTTC. Its protein is CASARSGTGVHGYTF.

The chain carries TRBV5-4 and TRBJ2-3, with 8 bases identical to TRBD1. Trimming removed 2 bases from V and 2 bases from J; junction bases left unmatched: 4. The CDR3 has 15 residues. Germline V gene sequence: CDR1 SGHNT, CDR2 YYREEE (reference sequence). The CDR3 sequence is CASSFQGAPTDTQYF. CDR3 nucleotide sequence: TGTGCCAGCAGCTTCCAGGGGGCGCCCACAGATACGCAGTATTTT.

The chain carries TRBV3-1 (or the pseudogene TRBV3-2) and TRBJ1-2, with D possibly matching TRBD1 (6 bases). The CDR3 is 15 amino acids. Germline V gene lookup returns CDR1 LGHDT and CDR2 YNNKEL (reference sequence). Trimming left V 0 bases short and J 8 bases short, with 16 bases between. In DNA, the CDR3 is TGTGCCAGCAGCCAAGATATCGGCAGGGGAAACGGCTACACCTTC. It encodes CASSQDIGRGNGYTF.

The chain employs TRBV7-9 and TRBJ2-1; weak D call: TRBD2 (6 bases). This CDR3 has 16 residues. Trimming took off 4 bases at V and 4 bases at J, with 17 bases between the two ends. Germline CDR1 is SEHNR and CDR2 is FQNEAQ (reference sequence). The CDR3 region has the DNA TGTGCCAGCAGCTCTCTTCTAGCGACCCAGTACAATGAGCAGTTCTTC. It encodes CASSSLLATQYNEQFF. Together with reference TRBV7-9 and TRBJ2-1, the CDR3 gives the full variable domain: DTGVSQNPRHKITKRGQNVTFRCDPISEHNRLYWYRQTLGQGPEFLTYFQNEAQLEKSRLLSDRFSAERPKGSFSTLEIQRTEQGDSAMYLCASSSLLATQYNEQFFGPGTRLTVL.

The CDR3 loop is CASRINTGELFF. The DNA of the CDR3 is TGCGCCAGCAGAATAAACACCGGGGAGCTGTTTTTT. This chain links TRBV10-2 with TRBJ2-2; D gene uncertain. Trimming pared 6 bases from V and 2 bases from J, leaving 4 bases between. The CDR3 has 12 amino acids. CDR1 WSHSY and CDR2 SAAADI come from the germline V gene.

This chain uses TRBV28 with TRBJ2-1; 7 bases match TRBD1. Per the germline V gene, CDR1 is MDHEN and CDR2 is SYDVKM. This CDR3 contains 14 residues. Germline trimming cut 5 bases from V and 7 bases from J; bases unmatched to any gene: 8. In DNA form, the CDR3 reads TGTGCCAGCAGTACCCCGGGACAGAAGAATGAGCAGTTCTTC. Residues: CASSTPGQKNEQFF.

The chain has TRBV10-3 and TRBJ2-7; no clear D gene. There are 14 residues in the CDR3. Germline V CDR1 and CDR2: ENHRY, SYGVKD. Between the trimmed V and J ends, which lost 2 bases and 1 base, there was a span of 9 bases. In nucleotides, the CDR3 is TGTGCCATCAGTGAGCTTTCGGAGTCCTACGAGCAGTACTTC. This codes for CAISELSESYEQYF.

The genes are TRBV3-1 (or the pseudogene TRBV3-2) and TRBJ1-2, with 12 bases that match TRBD1. The CDR3 consists of 16 residues. With 1 base clipped from V and 8 bases from J, the junction kept 8 bases outside the gene matches. Looked up from germline, CDR1 is LGHDT and CDR2 is YNNKEL (reference sequence). The CDR3 spells CASSQVAGQGARGYTF. CDR3 bases: TGTGCCAGCAGCCAAGTGGCGGGACAGGGGGCGCGGGGCTACACCTTC.

In this sample, this clone turned up once. V is TRBV2 and J is TRBJ1-1; a possible D gene is TRBD1 (5 bases). The V gene's germline CDR1 is SNHLY and CDR2 FYNNEI. The CDR3 covers 13 residues. V shed 7 bases and J shed 0 bases, with 9 bases lying between them. CDR3 DNA sequence: TGTGCCAGCACTTGGGGCATGAACACTGAAGCTTTCTTT. It is translated as CASTWGMNTEAFF.

This chain connects TRBV2 to TRBJ2-5, with D tentatively TRBD2 (5 bases). The germline V gene has CDR1 SNHLY and CDR2 FYNNEI. CDR3 length: 13 residues. Trimming stripped 5 bases from V and 5 bases from J, with 12 bases between. The CDR3 DNA reads TGTGCCAGCAGTCGGGATCTCGGGGAGACCCAGTACTTC. Its protein product is CASSRDLGETQYF.

This clone has a handful of counts. The chain employs TRBV19 and TRBJ1-1; D is perhaps TRBD1 (6 bases). This CDR3 region has 15 residues. Germline V CDR1 and CDR2: LNHDA, SQIVND (reference sequence). With 5 bases removed from V and 5 bases from J, the gap between germline ends came to 18 bases. This CDR3 is CASSPPQGIGTEAFF. The CDR3 DNA follows: TGTGCCAGTAGTCCCCCACAGGGAATTGGTACTGAAGCTTTCTTT. Full variable domain (rest looked up from reference TRBV19 and TRBJ1-1): DGGITQSPKYLFRKEGQNVTLSCEQNLNHDAMYWYRQDPGQGLRLIYYSQIVNDFQKGDIAEGYSVSREKKESFPLTVTSAQKNPTAFYLCASSPPQGIGTEAFFGQGTRLTVV.

Only a few counts were recorded for this clone. V gene TRBV7-9 combines with J gene TRBJ1-5; TRBD1 matches 8 bases. The ends lost 4 bases at V and 4 bases at J; junction bases unmatched: 3. The CDR3 consists of 14 residues. The germline gives CDR1 SEHNR, CDR2 FQNEAQ (reference sequence). This chain's CDR3 is CASSWGQANQPQHF. DNA of the CDR3: TGTGCCAGCAGCTGGGGACAGGCTAATCAGCCCCAGCATTTT.

The chain links TRBV7-6 to TRBJ2-1; 7 nucleotides agree with TRBD2. Germline V lookup: CDR1 SGHVS, CDR2 FNYEAQ. The CDR3 has 16 amino acids. Trimming took 5 bases from V and 4 from J; bases not matched to a gene: 11. CDR3 sequence reads: CASSQTVLATYNEQFF. The CDR3 DNA sequence: TGTGCCAGCAGCCAGACGGTACTAGCGACGTACAATGAGCAGTTCTTC.

The chain joins TRBV7-9 to TRBJ1-2; D is uncertain. V lost 2 bases and J lost 6, with 7 bases in between. The CDR3 runs to 12 residues. Per the germline V gene, CDR1 is SEHNR and CDR2 is FQNEAQ (reference sequence). The CDR3 DNA is TGTGCCAGCAGCTTATTCGAGGATGGCTACACCTTC. Its translation is CASSLFEDGYTF.

The chain combines TRBV19 with TRBJ1-6, with 10 bases matching TRBD1. The CDR3 contains 15 residues. Per the germline V gene, CDR1 is LNHDA and CDR2 is SQIVND (reference sequence). The trim removed 6 bases at V and 7 bases at J, leaving 6 bases unmatched. CDR3 residues: CASRTPGQGNSPLHF. CDR3 DNA sequence: TGTGCCAGTAGGACACCGGGACAGGGGAATTCACCCCTCCACTTT.

The genes are TRBV24-1 and TRBJ2-3, with 9 bases aligning to TRBD1. Losses at the gene ends were 4 bases for V and 0 bases for J; bases not matched to a gene: 7. Per the germline V gene, CDR1 is KGHDR and CDR2 is SFDVKD. CDR3 length: 17 residues. The CDR3 sequence: CATSERDRVTSTDTQYF. The DNA of the CDR3 is TGTGCCACCAGTGAAAGGGACAGGGTAACTAGCACAGATACGCAGTATTTT.

The V gene is TRBV5-1, the J gene TRBJ1-5; tentatively, D is TRBD1 (6 bases). The V end lost 0 bases, the J end lost 7 bases, and 8 bases lay between the germline ends. The CDR3 consists of 13 residues. Germline assignment: CDR1 SGHRS and CDR2 YFSETQ. The CDR3 here is CASSLDREQPQHF. In nucleotides, the CDR3 is TGCGCCAGCAGCTTGGACAGGGAGCAGCCCCAGCATTTT. The variable domain in full, completed from reference TRBV5-1 and TRBJ1-5, reads KAGVTQTPRYLIKTRGQQVTLSCSPISGHRSVSWYQQTPGQGLQFLFEYFSETQRNKGNFPGRFSGRQFSNSRSEMNVSTLELGDSALYLCASSLDREQPQHFGDGTRLSIL.

The chain links TRBV12-3 or TRBV12-4 to TRBJ2-2; possibly TRBD1 for D (6 bases). V was clipped by 1 base and J by 8 bases, with 8 bases between them. The CDR3 contains 13 residues. DNA of the CDR3: TGTGCCAGCAGTTTAGGGACAGTTGGGGAGCTGTTTTTT. Its protein is CASSLGTVGELFF.

V usage is TRBV11-2 and J usage is TRBJ1-2; 7 positions agree with TRBD1. This CDR3 is 14 amino acids long. The germline V gene has CDR1 SGHAT and CDR2 FQNNGV. V was clipped by 1 base and J by 7 bases; unmatched bases: 6. The DNA for the CDR3 is TGTGCCAGCAGCTTAGCCAAGGGGGCTCTTGGCTACACCTTC. Amino acids: CASSLAKGALGYTF.

The gene calls are TRBV12-5 and TRBJ2-7, with TRBD2 identical over 8 bases. The junction had 1 base not matched to a gene; V was cut back by 0 bases and J by 6 bases. The CDR3 contains 13 residues. CDR1 LGHNT and CDR2 FRNRAP come from the germline V gene. The chain's CDR3 is CASGLVGGGEQYF. CDR3 DNA: TGTGCTAGTGGTTTGGTCGGGGGGGGCGAGCAGTACTTC. Based on the CDR3 plus reference TRBV12-5 and TRBJ2-7, the full variable domain is DARVTQTPRHKVTEMGQEVTMRCQPILGHNTVFWYRQTMMQGLELLAYFRNRAPLDDSGMPKDRFSAEMPDATLATLKIQPSEPRDSAVYFCASGLVGGGEQYFGPGTRLTVT.

The chain recombines TRBV28 with TRBJ2-2; no clear D. Germline lookup yields CDR1 MDHEN and CDR2 SYDVKM. This CDR3 comprises 15 residues. Trimming shortened V by 7 bases and J by 4 bases, and 16 bases separated the two germline ends. CDR3 bases: TGTGCCAGCACCCCCGGCGGTTATCGCACCGGGGAGCTGTTTTTT. Residues: CASTPGGYRTGELFF. The whole variable domain, remainder taken from reference TRBV28 and TRBJ2-2, is DVKVTQSSRYLVKRTGEKVFLECVQDMDHENMFWYRQDPGLGLRLIYFSYDVKMKEKGDIPEGYSVSREKKERFSLILESASTNQTSMYLCASTPGGYRTGELFFGEGSRLTVL.

The chain couples TRBV7-3 to TRBJ1-4, with unresolved D. Germline loops: CDR1 SGHTA, CDR2 FQGTGA. V was trimmed by 5 bases and J by 0 bases, leaving 10 bases between them. The CDR3 extends over 15 amino acids. The CDR3 loop reads CASSPRIATNEKLFF. The CDR3 coding sequence is TGTGCCAGCAGCCCTAGGATTGCAACTAATGAAAAACTGTTTTTT.